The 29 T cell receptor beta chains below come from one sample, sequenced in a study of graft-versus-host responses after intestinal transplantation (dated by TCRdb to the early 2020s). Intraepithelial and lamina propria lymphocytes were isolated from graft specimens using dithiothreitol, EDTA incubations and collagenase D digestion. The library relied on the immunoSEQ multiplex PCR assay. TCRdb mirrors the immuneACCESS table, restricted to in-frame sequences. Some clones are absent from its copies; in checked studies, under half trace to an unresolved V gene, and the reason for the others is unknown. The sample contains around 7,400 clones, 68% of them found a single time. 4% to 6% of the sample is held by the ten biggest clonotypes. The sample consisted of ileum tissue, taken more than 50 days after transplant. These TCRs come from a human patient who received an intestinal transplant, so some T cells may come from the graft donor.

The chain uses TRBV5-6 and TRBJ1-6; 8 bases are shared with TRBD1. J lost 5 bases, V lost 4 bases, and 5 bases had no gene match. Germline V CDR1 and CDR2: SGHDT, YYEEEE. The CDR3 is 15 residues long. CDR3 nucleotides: TGTGCCAGCAGCGGGGAGACAGGGGATAATTCACCCCTCCACTTT. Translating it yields CASSGETGDNSPLHF.

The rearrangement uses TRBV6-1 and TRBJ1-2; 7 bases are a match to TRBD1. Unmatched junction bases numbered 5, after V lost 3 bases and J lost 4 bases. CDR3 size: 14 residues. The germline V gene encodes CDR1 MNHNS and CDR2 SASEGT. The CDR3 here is CASSDGDSGYGYTF. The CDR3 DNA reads TGTGCCAGCAGTGATGGGGACAGCGGCTATGGCTACACCTTC.

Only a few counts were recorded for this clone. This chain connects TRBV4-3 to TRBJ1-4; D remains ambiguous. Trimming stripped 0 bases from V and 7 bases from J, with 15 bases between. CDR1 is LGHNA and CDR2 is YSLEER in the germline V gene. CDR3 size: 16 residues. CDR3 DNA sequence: TGCGCCAGCAGCCAAGAGGTTTCGGGGAGAAGTGAAAAACTGTTTTTT. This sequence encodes CASSQEVSGRSEKLFF.

CDR3 region: CSVRQGDTGELFF. The CDR3, as DNA: TGCAGCGTTCGTCAGGGGGACACCGGGGAGCTGTTTTTT. V is TRBV29-1 and J is TRBJ2-2, with 7 bases that match TRBD1. Germline V gene sequence: CDR1 SQVTM, CDR2 ANQGSEA. V dropped 5 bases and J dropped 3; count of bases not matched to a gene: 3. The CDR3 length is 13 residues.

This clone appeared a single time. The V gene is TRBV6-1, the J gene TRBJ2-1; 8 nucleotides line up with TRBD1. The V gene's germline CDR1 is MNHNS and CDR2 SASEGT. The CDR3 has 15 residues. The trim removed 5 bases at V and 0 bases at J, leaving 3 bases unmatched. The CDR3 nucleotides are TGTGCCAGCAGTTCCACAGGGGGCTCCTACAATGAGCAGTTCTTC. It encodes CASSSTGGSYNEQFF.

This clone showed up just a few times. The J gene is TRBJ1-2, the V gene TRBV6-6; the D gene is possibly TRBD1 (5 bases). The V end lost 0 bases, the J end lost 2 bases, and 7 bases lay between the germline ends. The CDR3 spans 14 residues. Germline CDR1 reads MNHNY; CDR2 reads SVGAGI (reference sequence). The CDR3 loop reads CASSYSKGNYGYTF. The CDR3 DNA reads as TGTGCCAGCAGTTACTCGAAGGGGAACTATGGCTACACCTTC.

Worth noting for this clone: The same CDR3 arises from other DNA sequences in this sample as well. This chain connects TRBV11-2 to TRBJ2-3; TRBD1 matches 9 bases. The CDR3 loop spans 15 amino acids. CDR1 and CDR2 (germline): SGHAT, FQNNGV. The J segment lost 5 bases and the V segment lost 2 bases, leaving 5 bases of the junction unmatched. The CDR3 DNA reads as TGTGCCAGCAGCTTACCGGGACAGGGAGAAGATACGCAGTATTTT. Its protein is CASSLPGQGEDTQYF.

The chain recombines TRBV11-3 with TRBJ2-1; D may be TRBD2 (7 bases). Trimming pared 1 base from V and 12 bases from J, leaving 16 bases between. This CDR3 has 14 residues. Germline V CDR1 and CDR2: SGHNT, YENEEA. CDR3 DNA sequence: TGTGCCAGCAGCTTAGCAGTAGCCGCGGGGGCGCAGTTCTTC. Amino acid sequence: CASSLAVAAGAQFF.

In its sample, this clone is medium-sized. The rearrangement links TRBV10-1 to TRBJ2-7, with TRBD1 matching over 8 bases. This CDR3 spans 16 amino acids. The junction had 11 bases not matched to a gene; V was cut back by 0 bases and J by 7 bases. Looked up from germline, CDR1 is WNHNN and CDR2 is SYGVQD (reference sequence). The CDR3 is CASSESTPQGAGEQYV. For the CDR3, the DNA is TGCGCCAGCAGTGAGTCGACCCCCCAGGGGGCTGGTGAGCAGTACGTC.

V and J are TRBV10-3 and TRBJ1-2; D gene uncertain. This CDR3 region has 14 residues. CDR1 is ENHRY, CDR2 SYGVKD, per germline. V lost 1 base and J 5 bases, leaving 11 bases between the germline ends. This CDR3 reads CAISELEVGYGYTF. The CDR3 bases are TGTGCCATCAGTGAGTTAGAGGTCGGGTATGGCTACACCTTC.

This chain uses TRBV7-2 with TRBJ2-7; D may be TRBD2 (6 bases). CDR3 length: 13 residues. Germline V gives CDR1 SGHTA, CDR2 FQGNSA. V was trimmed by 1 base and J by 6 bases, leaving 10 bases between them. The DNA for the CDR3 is TGTGCCAGCAGCTTAGGGAGGGGTGTCGAGCAGTACGTC. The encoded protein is CASSLGRGVEQYV.

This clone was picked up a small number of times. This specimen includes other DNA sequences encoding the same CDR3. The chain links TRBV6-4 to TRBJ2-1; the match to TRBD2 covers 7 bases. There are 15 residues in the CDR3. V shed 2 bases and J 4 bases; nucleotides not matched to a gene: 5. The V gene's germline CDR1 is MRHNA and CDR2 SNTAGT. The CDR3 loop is CASSDEAGSYNEQFF. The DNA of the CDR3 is TGTGCCAGCAGTGACGAAGCGGGGAGTTACAATGAGCAGTTCTTC.

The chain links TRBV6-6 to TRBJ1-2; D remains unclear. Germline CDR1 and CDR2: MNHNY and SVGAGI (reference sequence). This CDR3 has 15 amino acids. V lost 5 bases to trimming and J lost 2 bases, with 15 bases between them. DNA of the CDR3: TGTGCCAGCAGTAAGGCCGAGGAGGGAAACTATGGCTACACCTTC. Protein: CASSKAEEGNYGYTF.

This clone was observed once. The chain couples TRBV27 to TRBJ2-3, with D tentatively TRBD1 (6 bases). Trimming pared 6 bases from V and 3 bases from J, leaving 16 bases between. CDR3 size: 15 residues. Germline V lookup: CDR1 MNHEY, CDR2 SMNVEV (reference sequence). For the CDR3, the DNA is TGTGCCAGCAGCACGTGGGGACACCGGACAGATACGCAGTATTTT. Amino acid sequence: CASSTWGHRTDTQYF.

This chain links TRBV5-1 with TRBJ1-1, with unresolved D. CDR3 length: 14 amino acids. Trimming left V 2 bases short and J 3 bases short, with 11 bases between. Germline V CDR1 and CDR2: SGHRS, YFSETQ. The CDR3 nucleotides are TGCGCCAGCAGCTTCGATGGAGTGGACACTGAAGCTTTCTTT. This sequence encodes CASSFDGVDTEAFF.

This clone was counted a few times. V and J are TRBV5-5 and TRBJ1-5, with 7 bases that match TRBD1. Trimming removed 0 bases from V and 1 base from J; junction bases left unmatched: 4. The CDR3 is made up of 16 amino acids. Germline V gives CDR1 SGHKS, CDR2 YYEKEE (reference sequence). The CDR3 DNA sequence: TGTGCCAGCAGCTTGGTGTTACAGGGGAGCAATCAGCCCCAGCATTTT. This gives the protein CASSLVLQGSNQPQHF.

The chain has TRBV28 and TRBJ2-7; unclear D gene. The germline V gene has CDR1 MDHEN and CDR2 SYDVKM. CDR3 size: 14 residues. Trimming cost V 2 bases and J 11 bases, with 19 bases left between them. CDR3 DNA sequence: TGTGCCAGCAGTTTAGGATATGAGGAGAGCCTCGAGTACGTC. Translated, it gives CASSLGYEESLEYV.

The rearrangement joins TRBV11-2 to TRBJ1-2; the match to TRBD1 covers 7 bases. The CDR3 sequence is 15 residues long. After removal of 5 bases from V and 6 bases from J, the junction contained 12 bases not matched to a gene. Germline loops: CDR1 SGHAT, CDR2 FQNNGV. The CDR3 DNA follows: TGTGCCAGCAGCACATACAGGGGCCCCCCCCATGGCTACACCTTC. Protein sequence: CASSTYRGPPHGYTF.

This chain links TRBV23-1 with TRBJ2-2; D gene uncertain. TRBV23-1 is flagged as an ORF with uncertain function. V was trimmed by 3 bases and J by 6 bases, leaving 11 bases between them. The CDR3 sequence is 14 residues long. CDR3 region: CASSHGQFAGELFF. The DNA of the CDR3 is TGCGCCAGCAGTCATGGGCAGTTCGCCGGGGAGCTGTTTTTT.

CDR3 bases: TGTGCCAGCAGCTTAGCCCGGGACAGACGTGGCTACACCTTC. The encoded protein is CASSLARDRRGYTF. The rearrangement uses TRBV7-8 and TRBJ1-2, with 7 bases identical to TRBD1. CDR1 and CDR2 (germline): SGHVS, FQNEAQ. Germline trimming cut 0 bases from V and 7 bases from J; bases unmatched to any gene: 5. There are 14 residues in the CDR3.

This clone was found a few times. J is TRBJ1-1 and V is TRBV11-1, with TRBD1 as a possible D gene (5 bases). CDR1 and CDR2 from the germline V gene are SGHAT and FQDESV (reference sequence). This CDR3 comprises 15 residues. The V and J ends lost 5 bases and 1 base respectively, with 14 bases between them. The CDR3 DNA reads TGTGCCAGCAGCCCTCGCAGGGTCTCGAACACTGAAGCTTTCTTT. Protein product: CASSPRRVSNTEAFF.

CDR3 residues: CAIRRGFQETQYF. CDR3 bases: TGTGCCATCAGGCGGGGGTTCCAAGAGACCCAGTACTTC. The rearrangement uses TRBV10-3 and TRBJ2-5; 7 bases fit TRBD2. The CDR3 contains 13 residues. The V and J ends lost 6 bases and 1 base, in that order; junction bases with no gene match: 2. Per germline, CDR1 ENHRY and CDR2 SYGVKD.

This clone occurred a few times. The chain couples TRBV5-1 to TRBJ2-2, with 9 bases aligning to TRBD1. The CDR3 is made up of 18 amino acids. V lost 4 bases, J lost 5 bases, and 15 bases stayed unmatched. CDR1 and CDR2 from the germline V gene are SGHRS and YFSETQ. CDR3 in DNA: TGCGCCAGCAGCAGACCCTCGGCAGGACAGGGGTATACCGGGGAGCTGTTTTTT. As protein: CASSRPSAGQGYTGELFF.

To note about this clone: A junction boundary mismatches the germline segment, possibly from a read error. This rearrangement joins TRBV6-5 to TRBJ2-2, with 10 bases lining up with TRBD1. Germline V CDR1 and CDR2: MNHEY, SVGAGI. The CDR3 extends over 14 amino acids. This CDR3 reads CVSGKGQGTGELFF. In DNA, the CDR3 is TGTGTCAGCGGAAAGGGACAGGGGACCGGGGAGCTGTTTTTT.

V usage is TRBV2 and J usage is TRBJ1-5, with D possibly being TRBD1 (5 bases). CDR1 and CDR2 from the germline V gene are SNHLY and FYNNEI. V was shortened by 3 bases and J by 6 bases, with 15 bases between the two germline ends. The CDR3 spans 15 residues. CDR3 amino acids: CASSEVLGGGQPQHF. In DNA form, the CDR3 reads TGTGCCAGCAGTGAGGTTCTGGGGGGGGGTCAGCCCCAGCATTTT.

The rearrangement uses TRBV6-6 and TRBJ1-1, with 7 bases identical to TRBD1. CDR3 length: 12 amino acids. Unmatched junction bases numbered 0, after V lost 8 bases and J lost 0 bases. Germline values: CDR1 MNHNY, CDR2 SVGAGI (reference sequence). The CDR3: CASGTVNTEAFF. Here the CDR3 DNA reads TGTGCCAGCGGGACAGTGAACACTGAAGCTTTCTTT.

CDR3 loop: CAWSPGTANTDTQYF. CDR3 coding DNA: TGTGCCTGGAGTCCGGGGACAGCGAACACAGATACGCAGTATTTT. The chain uses TRBV30 and TRBJ2-3; TRBD1 matches at 7 bases. Germline trimming cut 2 bases from V and 2 bases from J; bases unmatched to any gene: 7. The CDR3 runs 15 residues. The germline CDR1 and CDR2 sequences are GTSNPN and SVGIG (reference sequence).

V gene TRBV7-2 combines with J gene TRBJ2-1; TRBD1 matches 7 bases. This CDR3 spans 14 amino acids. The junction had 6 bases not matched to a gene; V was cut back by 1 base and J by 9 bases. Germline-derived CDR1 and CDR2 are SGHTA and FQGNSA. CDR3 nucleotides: TGTGCCAGCAGCTTAGGACAGGGTAGGGTTGAGCAGTTCTTC. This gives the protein CASSLGQGRVEQFF.

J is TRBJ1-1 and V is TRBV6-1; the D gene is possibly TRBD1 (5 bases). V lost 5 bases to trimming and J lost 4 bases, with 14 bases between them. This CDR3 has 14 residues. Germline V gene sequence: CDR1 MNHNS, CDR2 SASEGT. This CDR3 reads CASSLGGGVTEAFF. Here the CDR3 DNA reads TGTGCCAGCAGTCTTGGGGGGGGAGTCACTGAAGCTTTCTTT.